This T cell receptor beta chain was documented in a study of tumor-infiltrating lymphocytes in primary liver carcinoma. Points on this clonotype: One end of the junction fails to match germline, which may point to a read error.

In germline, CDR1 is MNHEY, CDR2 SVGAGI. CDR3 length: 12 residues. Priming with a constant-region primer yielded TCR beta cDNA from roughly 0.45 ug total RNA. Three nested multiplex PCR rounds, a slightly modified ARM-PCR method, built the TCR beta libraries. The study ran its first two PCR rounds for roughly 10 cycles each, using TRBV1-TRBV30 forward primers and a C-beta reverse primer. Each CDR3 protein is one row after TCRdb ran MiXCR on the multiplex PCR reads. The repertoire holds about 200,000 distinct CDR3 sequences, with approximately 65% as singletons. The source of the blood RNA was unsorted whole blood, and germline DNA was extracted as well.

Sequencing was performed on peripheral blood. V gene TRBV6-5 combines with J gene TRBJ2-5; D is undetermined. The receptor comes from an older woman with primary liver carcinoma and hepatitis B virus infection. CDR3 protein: CVSTAEGKTQYF. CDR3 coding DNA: TGTGTCAGCACGGCCGAAGGGAAGACCCAGTACTTC.